One sample yielded the 22 T cell receptor beta chains listed below, sequenced in a study of blood T cell repertoires in COVID-19. Produced via immunoSEQ multiplex PCR; TCRdb's table is partial and in-frame only. This sample has tens of thousands of clones, with about 90% found just once. Material: peripheral blood. Receptors originate from a woman of 80 years or more with active or convalescent COVID-19.

This rearrangement joins TRBV7-2 to TRBJ2-7, with 7 bases aligning to TRBD1. CDR1 is SGHTA, CDR2 FQGNSA, per germline. With V trimmed by 6 bases and J by 4 bases, 12 bases remained unmatched. CDR3 length: 15 residues. CDR3 sequence reads: CASSQDRVQGYEQYF. CDR3 nucleotide sequence: TGTGCCAGCAGTCAAGACAGGGTTCAGGGTTACGAGCAGTACTTC.

The chain carries TRBV4-1 and TRBJ2-3; 7 nucleotides line up with TRBD1. The CDR3 is 16 residues long. The germline gives CDR1 MGHRA, CDR2 YSYEKL. V dropped 3 bases and J dropped 3; count of bases not matched to a gene: 9. In DNA form, the CDR3 reads TGCGCCAGCAGCCAGAGTGACAGGGCTCCTACAGATACGCAGTATTTT. Encoded protein: CASSQSDRAPTDTQYF.

This chain connects TRBV2 to TRBJ1-1; no clear D gene. The V end was cut by 3 bases, the J end by 1 base, with 6 bases between. Germline values: CDR1 SNHLY, CDR2 FYNNEI. The CDR3 is made up of 13 amino acids. The CDR3 region is CASSDNKNTEAFF. The CDR3 DNA follows: TGTGCCAGCAGTGATAATAAGAACACTGAAGCTTTCTTT.

The gene calls are TRBV3-1 (or the pseudogene TRBV3-2) and TRBJ1-1; 9 bases fit TRBD1. The CDR3 contains 18 residues. Germline CDR1 reads LGHDT; CDR2 reads YNNKEL (reference sequence). V shed 2 bases and J 6 bases; nucleotides not matched to a gene: 16. CDR3 region: CASSQLPGQGPDGAEAFF. DNA of the CDR3: TGTGCCAGCAGCCAACTACCGGGACAGGGCCCGGACGGTGCTGAAGCTTTCTTT.

The chain links TRBV18 to TRBJ2-3; TRBD2 matches 7 bases. Per the germline V gene, CDR1 is KGHSH and CDR2 is LQKENI. The CDR3 extends over 15 amino acids. J lost 6 bases, V lost 6 bases, and 12 bases had no gene match. CDR3 loop: CASSRDLSGIDTQYF. DNA of the CDR3: TGTGCCAGCTCTCGAGACCTCAGCGGGATTGATACGCAGTATTTT.

V is TRBV19 and J is TRBJ1-6; D is possibly TRBD1 (5 bases). Trimming shortened V by 8 bases and J by 6 bases, and 17 bases separated the two germline ends. CDR3 length: 15 residues. Germline V lookup: CDR1 LNHDA, CDR2 SQIVND (reference sequence). The CDR3 nucleotides read TGTGCCAGTCAGGCGTCAGGAGGGGCTAATTCACCCCTCCACTTT. Its translation is CASQASGGANSPLHF.

V gene TRBV5-4 combines with J gene TRBJ2-1; TRBD1 aligns across 10 bases. V shed 3 bases and J 4 bases; nucleotides not matched to a gene: 7. CDR1 and CDR2 from the germline V gene are SGHNT and YYREEE (reference sequence). The CDR3 loop spans 16 amino acids. CDR3 DNA: TGTGCCAGCAGCTCTACCGGGACAGGGGCGTACAATGAGCAGTTCTTC. This gives the protein CASSSTGTGAYNEQFF. Looking up the rest from reference TRBV5-4 and TRBJ2-1 gives the full variable domain: ETGVTQSPTHLIKTRGQQVTLRCSSQSGHNTVSWYQQALGQGPQFIFQYYREEENGRGNFPPRFSGLQFPNYSSELNVNALELDDSALYLCASSSTGTGAYNEQFFGPGTRLTVL.

CDR3 residues: CSVLGGVRMNTEAFF. CDR3 sequence (DNA): TGCAGCGTTCTAGGGGGAGTGAGAATGAACACTGAAGCTTTCTTT. This rearrangement joins TRBV29-1 to TRBJ1-1; weak D call: TRBD1 (6 bases). The CDR3 is 15 residues long. V lost 5 bases and J 0 bases, leaving 16 bases between the germline ends. CDR1 and CDR2 (germline): SQVTM, ANQGSEA.

A few counts support this clone. This chain uses TRBV9 with TRBJ2-7, with TRBD2 matching over 13 bases. The junction had 6 bases not matched to a gene; V was cut back by 4 bases and J by 5 bases. Germline values: CDR1 SGDLS, CDR2 YYNGEE. The CDR3 sequence is 15 residues long. The CDR3 DNA follows: TGTGCCAGCAGCTTGACTAGCGGGGGGTTCCACGAGCAGTACTTC. This sequence encodes CASSLTSGGFHEQYF.

J is TRBJ2-7 and V is TRBV3-1 (or the pseudogene TRBV3-2), with 9 bases that match TRBD1. Germline V gene sequence: CDR1 LGHDT, CDR2 YNNKEL (reference sequence). Losses at the gene ends were 4 bases for V and 3 bases for J; bases not matched to a gene: 4. The CDR3 extends over 14 amino acids. The CDR3 DNA reads TGTGCCAGCAGCCTCCGGGACAGGGTCTACGAGCAGTACTTC. Protein sequence: CASSLRDRVYEQYF.

The chain joins TRBV11-2 to TRBJ1-2, with 10 bases aligning to TRBD1. Germline assignment: CDR1 SGHAT and CDR2 FQNNGV. CDR3 size: 16 residues. With 3 bases clipped from V and 4 bases from J, the junction kept 8 bases outside the gene matches. CDR3 protein: CASSLEGDRGRYGYTF. The DNA for the CDR3 is TGTGCCAGCAGCTTGGAAGGGGACAGGGGCCGCTATGGCTACACCTTC.

The chain is built from TRBV29-1 and TRBJ1-2, with 7 bases identical to TRBD1. Germline CDR1 is SQVTM and CDR2 is ANQGSEA. V lost 6 bases to trimming and J lost 5 bases; unmatched junction nucleotides: 9. There are 13 residues in the CDR3. CDR3: CSVHTGTVYGYTF. The DNA of the CDR3 is TGCAGCGTCCACACCGGGACAGTATATGGCTACACCTTC.

V and J are TRBV5-1 and TRBJ2-7; no reliable D call. Trimming cost V 0 bases and J 6 bases, with 13 bases left between them. Germline V gene sequence: CDR1 SGHRS, CDR2 YFSETQ. The CDR3 is 14 residues long. Here the CDR3 reads CASSLANRHGEQYF. CDR3 coding DNA: TGCGCCAGCAGCTTGGCCAATCGCCACGGCGAGCAGTACTTC.

The chain is built from TRBV14 and TRBJ2-5; 10 bases match TRBD2. The CDR3 runs to 15 residues. The germline CDR1 and CDR2 sequences are SGHDN and FVKESK. V lost 1 base to trimming and J lost 5 bases; unmatched junction nucleotides: 4. The CDR3 region has the DNA TGTGCCAGCAGCCAAGCCCTAGCGGGAGTGGAGACCCAGTACTTC. It is translated as CASSQALAGVETQYF.

This chain uses TRBV19 with TRBJ2-6; TRBD1 aligns across 12 bases. Trimming cost V 9 bases and J 2 bases; bases outside gene matches: 2. Germline CDR1 and CDR2: LNHDA and SQIVND (reference sequence). The CDR3 extends over 15 amino acids. The CDR3 DNA reads as TGTGCCAGCGGGGACAGGGGGCCTGGGGCCAACGTCCTGACTTTC. Amino acid sequence: CASGDRGPGANVLTF.

The V and J genes are TRBV4-3 and TRBJ2-7; TRBD2 agrees at 7 bases. The CDR3 contains 15 residues. With V trimmed by 1 base and J by 2 bases, 5 bases remained unmatched. Germline CDR1 is LGHNA and CDR2 is YSLEER. For the CDR3, the DNA is TGCGCCAGCAGCCAAGGACTAGCAGATGCCTACGAGCAGTACTTC. Protein product: CASSQGLADAYEQYF.

The chain has TRBV19 and TRBJ2-5, with TRBD1 matching 7 bases. The CDR3 length is 14 residues. The junction had 10 bases not matched to a gene; V was cut back by 8 bases and J by 4 bases. Germline V gene sequence: CDR1 LNHDA, CDR2 SQIVND (reference sequence). CDR3 sequence: CASGMGRGRETQYF. The CDR3 DNA sequence: TGTGCCAGTGGGATGGGAAGGGGGCGAGAGACCCAGTACTTC.

This chain uses TRBV11-3 with TRBJ2-7, with 10 bases fitting TRBD2. The CDR3 is 14 residues long. Trimming took 4 bases from V and 4 from J; bases not matched to a gene: 4. Germline loops: CDR1 SGHNT, CDR2 YENEEA. The chain's CDR3 is CASSSAGGPYEQYF. Written as DNA, the CDR3 is TGTGCCAGCAGCTCAGCGGGAGGGCCGTACGAGCAGTACTTC.

The rearrangement uses TRBV21-1 and TRBJ1-3; the DNA was not compared with TRBD1, the D call given in the table. TRBV21-1 is marked as a pseudogene. The CDR3 extends over 16 amino acids. CDR3 sequence (DNA): TGTGCCAGCAGCGCCGGGACAGGGGAGTCTGGAAACACCATATATTTT. Translating it yields CASSAGTGESGNTIYF.

The gene calls are TRBV6-2 or TRBV6-3 and TRBJ2-1; D is perhaps TRBD1 (5 bases). CDR1 and CDR2 (germline): MNHEY, SVGEGT. The CDR3 loop spans 12 amino acids. V lost 5 bases and J 7 bases, leaving 9 bases between the germline ends. CDR3 coding DNA: TGTGCCAGCAGTGACAGATTAAATGAGCAGTTCTTC. This sequence encodes CASSDRLNEQFF.

J is TRBJ2-7 and V is TRBV5-1, with 9 bases identical to TRBD1. CDR3 length equals 16 residues. Germline V gene lookup returns CDR1 SGHRS and CDR2 YFSETQ. V gave up 0 bases and J gave up 1 base; unmatched junction bases: 5. The CDR3 nucleotides are TGCGCCAGCAGCTTGGCTGTGGGACAGGGATCCTACGAGCAGTACTTC. Protein product: CASSLAVGQGSYEQYF.

The genes are TRBV5-4 and TRBJ1-4; TRBD1 is a possible D gene (5 bases). CDR1 SGHNT and CDR2 YYREEE come from the germline V gene (reference sequence). The CDR3 totals 14 residues. Trimming removed 2 bases at V and 3 bases at J, with 8 bases between. CDR3 region: CASSFTGSNEKLFF. Written as DNA, the CDR3 is TGTGCCAGCAGCTTCACAGGCTCTAATGAAAAACTGTTTTTT. Looking up the rest from reference TRBV5-4 and TRBJ1-4 gives the full variable domain: ETGVTQSPTHLIKTRGQQVTLRCSSQSGHNTVSWYQQALGQGPQFIFQYYREEENGRGNFPPRFSGLQFPNYSSELNVNALELDDSALYLCASSFTGSNEKLFFGSGTQLSVL.